This is a list of T cell receptor beta chains from one sample in a study of regulatory T cells in long-lasting Graves disease. MiXCR, applied by TCRdb to the multiplex PCR reads, yields one record per CDR3 protein. The repertoire holds about 380,000 distinct CDR3 sequences, with around 16% as singletons. The sample consisted of peripheral blood mononuclear cells (PBMCs), taken at new diagnosis, from a patient treated with antithyroid drugs. These receptors originate from a female donor with Graves disease. Both conserved end residues are trimmed from each CDR3.

V	J	length	CDR3
TRBV6-1	TRBJ2-7	13	ATSMTSTQGDEQY
TRBV7-9	TRBJ1-1	10	AFRFMNTEAF
TRBV20-1	TRBJ2-1	12	SARGGRGYNEQF
TRBV11-2	TRBJ2-7	14	ASSLDPGGYSVEQY
TRBV7-3	TRBJ2-2	12	ASSLGSLTGELF
TRBV27	TRBJ1-2	10	ASSSRGVGYT
TRBV7-9	TRBJ1-1	14	ASSPFWGTLNTEAF
TRBV12-3/TRBV12-4	TRBJ2-7	13	ASSLVGQGAREQY
TRBV19	TRBJ2-1	13	ASTSDGIPYNEQF
TRBV6-2/TRBV6-3	TRBJ2-1	14	ASSTPLWAQYNEQF
TRBV5-6	TRBJ2-1	15	ASSTGGQGFRGREQF
TRBV6-2/TRBV6-3	TRBJ2-2	12	ASRWTGGTGELF
TRBV7-9	TRBJ2-3	12	ASSLLVSTDTQY
TRBV3-1	TRBJ1-1	12	ASSQGPGEPEAF
TRBV20-1	TRBJ2-5	15	SALGVHSGGYQETQY
TRBV20-1	TRBJ2-1	12	SARPPGGRDEQF
TRBV9	TRBJ2-7	13	ASSVEGHRSNEQY
TRBV7-9	TRBJ2-2	13	ASSLRGASTGELF
TRBV7-9	TRBJ2-1	13	ASSRLGPSYNEQF
TRBV7-2	TRBJ2-7	12	ASSFSASSYEQY
TRBV28	TRBJ2-3	10	ASSYLPDTQY
TRBV30	TRBJ2-1	16	AWSVARTHQHSYNEQF
TRBV15	TRBJ2-5	15	ATSTTGGSLRAETQY
TRBV27	TRBJ2-1	12	ASSQSVSPNEQF
TRBV12-3/TRBV12-4	TRBJ1-5	13	ASSVRVYSNQPQH
TRBV4-3	TRBJ1-2	15	ASSQERTGEWRDGYT
TRBV6-1	TRBJ2-5	14	ASSPILAGDQETQY
TRBV24-1	TRBJ2-3	14	ATSDPRRGRRDTQY
TRBV10-3	TRBJ2-5	17	AISEAWTATNTFQETQY
TRBV27	TRBJ2-2	11	ASGGLDTGELF
TRBV15	TRBJ2-1	15	ATSRDGRVVTYNEQF
TRBV25-1	TRBJ2-3	12	ASMKQGGGDTQY
TRBV7-2	TRBJ1-4	14	ASSLEPTGSGEKLF
TRBV6-1	TRBJ2-7	12	ASSRGTGGHEQY
TRBV12-3/TRBV12-4	TRBJ1-1	13	ASSRPGQGDTEAF
TRBV10-3	TRBJ2-6	13	AISYSYSGANVLT
TRBV10-3	TRBJ2-7	10	ATLAGADEQY
TRBV18	TRBJ2-7	13	ASSSKGQEPYEQY
TRBV4-1	TRBJ2-1	13	ASSQLAGVKNEQF
TRBV13	TRBJ1-1	14	ASSPRQGPMNTEAF
TRBV12-3/TRBV12-4	TRBJ2-3	13	ASSSPEREVDTQY
TRBV5-1	TRBJ1-1	10	ASSHSGAEAS